This T cell receptor (beta chain) was sequenced in a study of blood T cell repertoires in COVID-19. Study as a whole: The United States, Italy and Spain supplied acute and convalescent COVID-19 samples. PBMCs, B-cell-depleted T cells, or T cells were the source of the cDNA or gDNA that made up the material.

Per the study methods: The authors estimated nucleated cell counts from reference gene primer amplification. This table comes from immunoSEQ multiplex PCR, and its TCRdb copy is limited to in-frame clones, with some not included. The V and J calls and clone size are taken from that table; D and trimming were inferred from the DNA. Of just under 300,000 clones listed, around 90% are singletons. Germline loops: CDR1 SGHTA, CDR2 FQGNSA. The junction had 20 bases not matched to a gene; V was cut back by 0 bases and J by 9 bases. This CDR3 spans 21 amino acids. The receptor was isolated from a man aged 65-85 years with acute or convalescent COVID-19. V and J are TRBV7-2 and TRBJ2-7; 16 bases map to TRBD2. The sample was peripheral blood. The CDR3, as DNA: TGTGCCAGCAGCTTAGCCGGACTCGGGACTAGCGGGAGGGCCGTCCTACGAGCGCAGTACTTC. This translates into CASSLAGLGTSGRAVLRAQYF.